One and the same sample provided the 23 T cell receptor beta chains below, sequenced in a study of Ad26.COV2.S vaccination and SARS-CoV-2 variants (TCRdb year 2021). Libraries were constructed by the immunoSEQ multiplex PCR assay. Imported from immuneACCESS, the table was reduced by TCRdb to in-frame sequences with V and J called. These copies leave out some clones; in studies compared against another copy, an unresolved V gene accounts for under half, and the cause of the remainder is not known. The sample table records 350,000 to 450,000 clones; about 89% of these occur just once. The top ten clonotypes cover about 2% of the sample. What this sample's treatment or condition label stands for: 15 to 20 received Ad26.COV2.S at low or high dose, single or two shots; roughly five received placebo; per-sample allocation not given. For vaccine and placebo recipients, repertoires were sequenced using samples collected on day 63 after the first injection.

The sample in question was peripheral blood, obtained in a trial of Ad26.COV2.S vaccine versus placebo. Receptor source: a person aged 18 to 65 who received the Ad26.COV2.S COVID-19 vaccine or a placebo.

Comment on this clone: The sample has other DNA sequences that encode this CDR3 too. The chain carries TRBV14 and TRBJ1-1; 7 positions match TRBD1. The CDR3 loop spans 13 amino acids. Germline values: CDR1 SGHDN, CDR2 FVKESK. After removal of 6 bases from V and 1 base from J, the junction contained 2 bases not matched to a gene. The DNA of the CDR3 is TGTGCCAGCAGTCGGGACAGGAACACTGAAGCTTTCTTT. Its protein is CASSRDRNTEAFF.

This chain links TRBV20-1 with TRBJ2-1; unclear D gene. The V and J ends lost 6 bases and 10 bases respectively, with 13 bases between them. The CDR3 has 11 amino acids. Per germline, CDR1 DFQATT and CDR2 SNEGSKA (reference sequence). CDR3 coding DNA: TGCAGTGCAAGTACGGTGGTCGAGCAGTTCTTC. Translating it yields CSASTVVEQFF.

The chain combines TRBV6-9 with TRBJ2-7; 10 positions agree with TRBD2. This CDR3 spans 15 amino acids. Germline V CDR1 and CDR2: MNHGY, SVAAGI. Trimming at V came to 8 bases and at J to 0 bases, leaving 7 bases not matched to a gene. CDR3 residues: CASGTSASVSYEQYF. For the CDR3, the DNA is TGTGCCAGCGGGACTAGCGCCTCCGTCTCCTACGAGCAGTACTTC.

The gene calls are TRBV5-1 and TRBJ2-7; D may correspond to TRBD1 or TRBD2 (7 bases each). The CDR3 loop spans 14 amino acids. Germline V lookup: CDR1 SGHRS, CDR2 YFSETQ. The V end was cut by 3 bases, the J end by 7 bases, with 17 bases between. The CDR3 sequence is CASSSGTERGEQYF. DNA of the CDR3: TGCGCCAGCAGCTCCGGGACAGAGCGGGGTGAGCAGTACTTC.

The table lists this clone with a few counts. For the CDR3, the DNA is TGCGCCAGCAGCCTCCTTAGCGGGAGCTCCTACGAGCAGTACTTC. Protein product: CASSLLSGSSYEQYF. This chain connects TRBV4-1 to TRBJ2-7; 9 bases line up with TRBD2. The length of the CDR3 is 15 residues. The V and J ends lost 4 bases and 0 bases, in that order; junction bases with no gene match: 4. Germline V CDR1 and CDR2: MGHRA, YSYEKL.

This rearrangement joins TRBV2 to TRBJ1-1, with TRBD1 as a possible D gene (5 bases). Germline V gives CDR1 SNHLY, CDR2 FYNNEI. Trimming stripped 2 bases from V and 0 bases from J, with 16 bases between. The CDR3 has 17 residues. The CDR3 is CASSESGEADMNTEAFF. Here the CDR3 DNA reads TGTGCCAGCAGTGAAAGTGGAGAGGCGGACATGAACACTGAAGCTTTCTTT.

This chain links TRBV10-3 with TRBJ2-1; 10 positions match TRBD1. Germline assignment: CDR1 ENHRY and CDR2 SYGVKD. The length of the CDR3 is 14 residues. The trim removed 10 bases at V and 6 bases at J, leaving 9 bases unmatched. CDR3 DNA: TGTGCCACCGGGGACAGGGGAGTGGTCAATGAGCAGTTCTTC. Its protein is CATGDRGVVNEQFF.

The chain couples TRBV6-2 or TRBV6-3 to TRBJ2-7; 9 nucleotides line up with TRBD2. The CDR3 consists of 15 residues. Per germline, CDR1 MNHEY and CDR2 SVGEGT. J lost 2 bases, V lost 2 bases, and 4 bases had no gene match. The CDR3 DNA reads TGTGCCAGCAGTTACGGGCTAGCGGGAACCTACGAGCAGTACTTC. Its protein is CASSYGLAGTYEQYF.

J is TRBJ2-2 and V is TRBV11-2; possibly TRBD1 for D (6 bases). CDR3 size: 16 residues. V lost 2 bases to trimming and J lost 5 bases, with 15 bases between them. Germline CDR1 is SGHAT and CDR2 is FQNNGV. The CDR3 sequence: CASSLSFRGRTGELFF. The DNA of the CDR3 is TGTGCCAGCAGCTTAAGCTTCAGGGGAAGGACCGGGGAGCTGTTTTTT.

The rearrangement uses TRBV29-1 and TRBJ2-7; 12 positions match TRBD2. The V gene's germline CDR1 is SQVTM and CDR2 ANQGSEA. Trimming took 5 bases from V and 3 from J; bases not matched to a gene: 5. The CDR3 contains 14 residues. CDR3 in DNA: TGCAGCGTTCCAGGACTAGCGGGATACTACGAGCAGTACTTC. Protein: CSVPGLAGYYEQYF.

The V call is TRBV11-3, the J call TRBJ2-7; the D gene is possibly TRBD2 (6 bases). The V gene lost 5 bases and the J gene lost 0 bases, with 14 bases spanning the gap. The CDR3 covers 15 residues. Germline V lookup: CDR1 SGHNT, CDR2 YENEEA. In nucleotides, the CDR3 is TGTGCCAGCAGCCCGGGGGACCTGAGCTCCTACGAGCAGTACTTC. This encodes CASSPGDLSSYEQYF.

The genes are TRBV27 and TRBJ1-2; 10 bases fit TRBD1. With V trimmed by 5 bases and J by 4 bases, 7 bases remained unmatched. CDR1 and CDR2 from the germline V gene are MNHEY and SMNVEV (reference sequence). This CDR3 region has 15 residues. As DNA, the CDR3 is TGTGCCAGCAGTCCAACGTGGACAGGGGGCTATGGCTACACCTTC. This gives the protein CASSPTWTGGYGYTF.

V gene TRBV19 combines with J gene TRBJ2-2; 16 bases are shared with TRBD2. Trimming cost V 7 bases and J 3 bases; bases outside gene matches: 5. There are 17 residues in the CDR3. The germline CDR1 and CDR2 sequences are LNHDA and SQIVND (reference sequence). CDR3 sequence: CASKGLAGGFDTGELFF. DNA for the CDR3: TGTGCCAGTAAGGGACTAGCGGGAGGGTTCGACACCGGGGAGCTGTTTTTT.

V gene TRBV7-9 combines with J gene TRBJ2-2; 10 bases are a match to TRBD2. CDR1 is SEHNR and CDR2 is FQNEAQ in the germline V gene (reference sequence). The CDR3 spans 16 residues. V was clipped by 5 bases and J by 1 base; unmatched bases: 4. DNA of the CDR3: TGTGCCAGCAGCCCGACTAGCGGGTTGAACACCGGGGAGCTGTTTTTT. Translation gives CASSPTSGLNTGELFF.

The J gene is TRBJ2-5, the V gene TRBV6-2 or TRBV6-3, with unresolved D. Per germline, CDR1 MNHEY and CDR2 SVGEGT. Trimming cost V 5 bases and J 7 bases, with 17 bases left between them. The CDR3 is made up of 14 amino acids. CDR3 protein: CASSMTGTLGTQYF. The CDR3 DNA follows: TGTGCCAGCAGTATGACTGGAACTTTGGGGACCCAGTACTTC.

The V and J genes are TRBV7-9 and TRBJ2-2; 14 bases match TRBD2. CDR1 and CDR2 from the germline V gene are SEHNR and FQNEAQ (reference sequence). This CDR3 is 19 amino acids long. J gave up 5 bases and V 5 bases, and 13 bases lay outside the gene matches. CDR3 amino acids: CASSGIPGLAGVVTGELFF. In DNA, the CDR3 is TGTGCCAGCAGCGGGATCCCGGGACTAGCGGGAGTGGTTACCGGGGAGCTGTTTTTT.

This chain uses TRBV24-1 with TRBJ1-1; 8 bases are shared with TRBD1. CDR3 length: 13 amino acids. The germline gives CDR1 KGHDR, CDR2 SFDVKD. The V gene end was trimmed by 7 bases and the J gene end by 4 bases; junction bases not matched to a gene: 4. The CDR3 region is CATRQGGSTEAFF. DNA of the CDR3: TGTGCCACCAGACAGGGGGGGAGCACTGAAGCTTTCTTT.

The chain recombines TRBV5-1 with TRBJ1-3; weak D call: TRBD1 (5 bases). V shed 3 bases and J shed 0 bases, with 7 bases lying between them. The CDR3 is 14 amino acids. Germline values: CDR1 SGHRS, CDR2 YFSETQ. The CDR3 spells CASSSTDSGNTIYF. The CDR3 DNA follows: TGCGCCAGCAGCTCGACAGACTCTGGAAACACCATATATTTT.

The chain has TRBV7-9 and TRBJ2-1; D ambiguous. With 2 bases removed from V and 2 bases from J, the gap between germline ends came to 7 bases. CDR1 is SEHNR, CDR2 FQNEAQ, per germline (reference sequence). The CDR3 covers 14 residues. CDR3 sequence: CASSLSVAYNEQFF. In nucleotides, the CDR3 is TGTGCCAGCAGCTTATCGGTGGCCTACAATGAGCAGTTCTTC.

The chain joins TRBV7-2 to TRBJ2-5, with D possibly called TRBD1 or TRBD2 (5 bases each). CDR1 is SGHTA, CDR2 FQGNSA, per germline. The CDR3 runs 15 residues. Deletions cut 5 bases from V and 4 bases from J, with 17 bases between. The DNA for the CDR3 is TGTGCCAGCAGCAATCGGGACGTCGTTCGAGAGACCCAGTACTTC. Protein product: CASSNRDVVRETQYF.

A note on this clone: Other DNA sequences of this sample code for an identical CDR3. V usage is TRBV28 and J usage is TRBJ2-7, with a tentative D call TRBD2 (6 bases). Germline V lookup: CDR1 MDHEN, CDR2 SYDVKM. The CDR3 is made up of 12 amino acids. With 6 bases removed from V and 4 bases from J, the gap between germline ends came to 10 bases. The CDR3 DNA reads as TGTGCCAGCAGCCTGGGGGGATACGAGCAGTACTTC. The encoded protein is CASSLGGYEQYF.

The rearrangement joins TRBV6-1 to TRBJ1-6; 10 positions agree with TRBD1. CDR3 size: 16 residues. Germline-derived CDR1 and CDR2 are MNHNS and SASEGT. V lost 4 bases to trimming and J lost 7 bases; unmatched junction nucleotides: 7. The CDR3 coding sequence is TGTGCCAGCAGTGTCGACAGGGGGCGGGTGAATTCACCCCTCCACTTT. Amino acid sequence: CASSVDRGRVNSPLHF.

The V call is TRBV11-3, the J call TRBJ2-2; maybe TRBD2 (5 bases). Trimming pared 4 bases from V and 7 bases from J, leaving 13 bases between. Germline values: CDR1 SGHNT, CDR2 YENEEA. The CDR3 contains 14 residues. CDR3 amino acids: CASSSRASGGELFF. CDR3 in DNA: TGTGCCAGCAGCTCCCGGGCCAGCGGCGGGGAGCTGTTTTTT.